This entry describes one TCR beta chain. Its antigen remains unidentified. Relative to the germline gene, one junction end is altered; a read error may explain this. The sample belongs to a study of CD8+ T cells in alopecia areata. In each case, RNA was isolated and then reverse transcribed into cDNA as the sequencing template. Clones were read by immunoSEQ multiplex PCR, and TCRdb kept only the in-frame ones, dropping some. The sample has about 150,000 clones, 55% seen once; the top ten hold 4.8%. General study results and limits: When scalp samples are sequenced, resident alphabeta T cells of normal skin are also captured. Unlike in mice, where it was clearer, TCR sharing across patients was less clear, possibly HLA-related. Lesional tissue from the scalp (especially in alopecia totalis/universalis) showed higher clonality than normal scalp.

The receptor was derived from a human donor in good health. The material sequenced was CD4+ T cells sorted from blood.

The CDR3 nucleotides read TGTGCGTGGAGCGCCCGCGCACAGGGGTCCTACGAGCAGTACTTC. Translated, it gives CAWSARAQGSYEQYF. V and J are TRBV30 and TRBJ2-7; 7 bases align to TRBD1. The CDR3 runs to 15 residues. The V gene's germline CDR1 is GTSNPN and CDR2 SVGIG (reference sequence).